One and the same sample provided the 25 T cell receptor beta chains below, sequenced in a study of OX40 agonist ivuxolimab in advanced cancers. Clones were sequenced by immunoSEQ multiplex PCR, and TCRdb holds only the in-frame ones, with some missing. Here the sample spans over 95,000 clones, about 96% being singletons. The material sequenced was CD4+ or CD8+ T cells sorted from blood, taken in a trial of the OX40 agonist ivuxolimab. The receptors derive from an adult with an advanced solid tumor such as melanoma, head and neck, liver or kidney cancer.

This sequence joins TRBV28 and TRBJ1-1, with D tentatively TRBD1 (5 bases). Trimming stripped 4 bases from V and 1 base from J, with 13 bases between. Germline V gives CDR1 MDHEN, CDR2 SYDVKM. This CDR3 has 15 residues. As DNA, the CDR3 is TGTGCCAGCAGTTCCCCTGACAGAGGGAACACTGAAGCTTTCTTT. This translates into CASSSPDRGNTEAFF.

The V and J genes are TRBV4-1 and TRBJ2-7, with D tentatively TRBD1 (5 bases). Germline-derived CDR1 and CDR2 are MGHRA and YSYEKL. V was trimmed by 8 bases and J by 5 bases, leaving 16 bases between them. The CDR3 loop spans 13 amino acids. The CDR3 here is CASRPQEGDEQYF. The CDR3 DNA follows: TGCGCCAGCCGCCCTCAAGAAGGGGACGAGCAGTACTTC.

The chain employs TRBV19 and TRBJ1-2, with 9 bases fitting TRBD1. The CDR3 extends over 15 amino acids. Germline V gene sequence: CDR1 LNHDA, CDR2 SQIVND (reference sequence). Trimming at V came to 5 bases and at J to 2 bases, leaving 6 bases not matched to a gene. CDR3 sequence reads: CASSFDGTGNYGYTF. The CDR3, as DNA: TGTGCCAGTAGTTTTGATGGGACAGGGAACTATGGCTACACCTTC.

The chain joins TRBV6-6 to TRBJ1-6; no firm D call. The CDR3 runs to 12 residues. From germline, CDR1 is MNHNY and CDR2 SVGAGI (reference sequence). V was cut by 7 bases and J by 5 bases, with 6 bases left in between. In DNA, the CDR3 is TGTGCCAGCACAACAGATAATTCACCCCTCCACTTT. Its translation: CASTTDNSPLHF.

The chain combines TRBV19 with TRBJ2-6, with 9 bases that match TRBD1. V was clipped by 6 bases and J by 0 bases; unmatched bases: 6. Germline lookup yields CDR1 LNHDA and CDR2 SQIVND (reference sequence). The CDR3 is 17 residues long. CDR3 in amino acids: CASSPDRGDSGANVLTF. The CDR3 bases are TGTGCCAGTAGCCCGGACAGGGGTGACTCTGGGGCCAACGTCCTGACTTTC.

The chain is built from TRBV29-1 and TRBJ2-1; D is possibly TRBD1 (6 bases). The V gene's germline CDR1 is SQVTM and CDR2 ANQGSEA. Trimming removed 0 bases from V and 0 bases from J, with 12 bases in between. The CDR3 covers 16 residues. In nucleotides, the CDR3 is TGCAGCGTTGAAGATCCCGACAGGAGCTCCTACAATGAGCAGTTCTTC. Its translation is CSVEDPDRSSYNEQFF.

The V gene is TRBV7-3, the J gene TRBJ1-1, with 7 nucleotides matching TRBD1. Per germline, CDR1 SGHTA and CDR2 FQGTGA. Trimming removed 5 bases from V and 0 bases from J; junction bases left unmatched: 9. The CDR3 covers 16 residues. In nucleotides, the CDR3 is TGTGCCAGCAGCCTGAGGGACAGCCGTTTGAACACTGAAGCTTTCTTT. It codes for CASSLRDSRLNTEAFF.

The chain couples TRBV28 to TRBJ2-7, with D possibly TRBD1 on 6 matching bases. The CDR3 totals 12 residues. V lost 9 bases and J 5 bases, leaving 14 bases between the germline ends. The germline gives CDR1 MDHEN, CDR2 SYDVKM. As DNA, the CDR3 is TGTGCCAGTACACAGGGTAGGGACGAGCAGTACTTC. Translated: CASTQGRDEQYF. The whole variable domain, filled in from reference TRBV28 and TRBJ2-7, reads DVKVTQSSRYLVKRTGEKVFLECVQDMDHENMFWYRQDPGLGLRLIYFSYDVKMKEKGDIPEGYSVSREKKERFSLILESASTNQTSMYLCASTQGRDEQYFGPGTRLTVT.

CDR3 in amino acids: CASSDRAGSGELFF. The CDR3 coding sequence is TGTGCCAGCAGTGATAGAGCGGGATCCGGGGAGCTGTTTTTT. The chain is built from TRBV9 and TRBJ2-2, with 7 bases that match TRBD2. This CDR3 spans 14 amino acids. Trimming took 5 bases from V and 6 from J; bases not matched to a gene: 7. Germline CDR1 and CDR2: SGDLS and YYNGEE. The variable domain in full, with the rest retrieved from reference TRBV9 and TRBJ2-2, is DSGVTQTPKHLITATGQRVTLRCSPRSGDLSVYWYQQSLDQGLQFLIQYYNGEERAKGNILERFSAQQFPDLHSELNLSSLELGDSALYFCASSDRAGSGELFFGEGSRLTVL.

V is TRBV2 and J is TRBJ2-2; 11 bases line up with TRBD2. V lost 8 bases to trimming and J lost 5 bases; unmatched junction nucleotides: 10. Per the germline V gene, CDR1 is SNHLY and CDR2 is FYNNEI. This CDR3 has 16 amino acids. This CDR3 is CASCLGLAGPTGELFF. The CDR3 coding sequence is TGTGCCAGCTGCCTTGGACTAGCGGGCCCAACCGGGGAGCTGTTTTTT.

The CDR3 bases are TGTGCCAGCAGTACCAACCCGACAGGGGATACTGAAGCTTTCTTT. It codes for CASSTNPTGDTEAFF. The rearrangement links TRBV27 to TRBJ1-1, with 8 nucleotides matching TRBD1. V lost 5 bases, J lost 5 bases, and 10 bases stayed unmatched. Per germline, CDR1 MNHEY and CDR2 SMNVEV (reference sequence). The CDR3 covers 15 residues.

V gene TRBV19 combines with J gene TRBJ1-5; D is unclear. V dropped 5 bases and J dropped 4 bases, with 15 bases sitting between them. CDR1 is LNHDA and CDR2 is SQIVND in the germline V gene (reference sequence). The CDR3 is 15 residues long. In DNA form, the CDR3 reads TGTGCCAGTAGTCCACCGGGCCTAGGTAATCAGCCCCAGCATTTT. This translates into CASSPPGLGNQPQHF.

The chain couples TRBV6-1 to TRBJ2-7; D unclear. V was cut by 1 base and J by 4 bases, with 11 bases left in between. The CDR3 totals 14 residues. Germline CDR1 MNHNS, CDR2 SASEGT. For the CDR3, the DNA is TGTGCCAGCAGTGAAGGCGGCTACCTTTACGAGCAGTACTTC. Its translation is CASSEGGYLYEQYF.

As to this clone: The sample holds other DNA sequences that translate to the same CDR3. The J gene is TRBJ2-3, the V gene TRBV7-3, with D unclear. CDR1 and CDR2 from the germline V gene are SGHTA and FQGTGA. CDR3 length: 14 amino acids. The V end was cut by 1 base, the J end by 4 bases, with 9 bases between. CDR3: CASSLNAGPDTQYF. CDR3 nucleotides: TGTGCCAGCAGCTTAAACGCCGGACCAGATACGCAGTATTTT.

The V gene is TRBV4-2, the J gene TRBJ2-3, with D maybe TRBD2 (6 bases). CDR1 and CDR2 (germline): LGHNA, YNFKEQ. V was trimmed by 1 base and J by 2 bases, leaving 10 bases between them. This CDR3 spans 15 amino acids. This CDR3 reads CASSQGSGLTDTQYF. The CDR3 DNA follows: TGTGCCAGCAGCCAAGGGAGCGGGCTCACAGATACGCAGTATTTT.

J is TRBJ2-7 and V is TRBV5-1; tentative D call: TRBD1 (7 bases). The CDR3 has 14 residues. Trimming left V 4 bases short and J 2 bases short, with 13 bases between. Germline CDR1 and CDR2: SGHRS and YFSETQ. The CDR3, as DNA: TGCGCCAGCAGCAACGGCAGGGGGGCCTACGAGCAGTACTTC. Its translation is CASSNGRGAYEQYF.

The genes are TRBV7-6 and TRBJ2-1; 10 positions agree with TRBD2. Germline-derived CDR1 and CDR2 are SGHVS and FNYEAQ. This CDR3 region has 17 residues. The trim removed 1 base at V and 5 bases at J, leaving 8 bases unmatched. CDR3 DNA sequence: TGTGCCAGCAGCTTAGGGCGGGGTAGCGGGAGGCACAATGAGCAGTTCTTC. Amino acid sequence: CASSLGRGSGRHNEQFF.

The chain carries TRBV28 and TRBJ2-1; 7 nucleotides agree with TRBD2. V shed 5 bases, J shed 8 bases, and the junction held 12 bases outside the gene matches. Germline-derived CDR1 and CDR2 are MDHEN and SYDVKM. This CDR3 spans 15 amino acids. Here the CDR3 reads CASSGRAGAGDEQFF. The CDR3 DNA reads TGTGCCAGCAGTGGGCGGGCGGGAGCCGGGGATGAGCAGTTCTTC.

The chain employs TRBV9 and TRBJ2-1; 10 nucleotides align to TRBD2. Unmatched junction bases numbered 5, after V lost 0 bases and J lost 8 bases. Germline loops: CDR1 SGDLS, CDR2 YYNGEE. The CDR3 is 15 amino acids. CDR3 protein: CASSVDSGTSDEQFF. CDR3 nucleotides: TGTGCCAGCAGCGTAGACTCCGGGACTAGCGATGAGCAGTTCTTC.

The chain links TRBV10-3 to TRBJ2-3, with D perhaps assigned TRBD1 or TRBD2 (6 bases each). Trimming cost V 2 bases and J 0 bases, with 21 bases left between them. In germline, CDR1 is ENHRY, CDR2 SYGVKD. This CDR3 region has 19 residues. The CDR3 DNA follows: TGTGCCATCAGTGAGAAGGGGGGACTCCAATTTGACAGCACAGATACGCAGTATTTT. Amino acid sequence: CAISEKGGLQFDSTDTQYF.

This chain links TRBV27 with TRBJ2-1, with 12 bases identical to TRBD2. The CDR3 contains 15 residues. Trimming removed 5 bases from V and 5 bases from J; junction bases left unmatched: 4. CDR1 is MNHEY and CDR2 is SMNVEV in the germline V gene (reference sequence). The CDR3 reads CASSLAGGTHNEQFF. The CDR3 DNA reads TGTGCCAGCAGTCTAGCGGGGGGGACCCACAATGAGCAGTTCTTC.

This clone was recorded only once. The J gene is TRBJ2-5, the V gene TRBV9; D is unclear. The DNA end favors TRBJ2-7, so the J call may be wrong. The CDR3 extends over 14 amino acids. Germline assignment: CDR1 SGDLS and CDR2 YYNGEE. CDR3 region: CASSVTAVSYEQYF. The CDR3 DNA follows: TGTGCCAGCAGCGTAACTGCCGTCTCCTACGAGCAGTACTTC.

This clone was picked up a small number of times. The chain recombines TRBV11-2 with TRBJ1-6, with unresolved D. The CDR3 extends over 11 amino acids. Germline values: CDR1 SGHAT, CDR2 FQNNGV. V was trimmed by 5 bases and J by 14 bases, leaving 10 bases between them. CDR3 coding DNA: TGTGCCAGCAGCCGATCCTCGGCCCTCCACTTT. Protein sequence: CASSRSSALHF.

This chain links TRBV30 with TRBJ2-7; 13 bases are shared with TRBD2. The junction had 4 bases not matched to a gene; V was cut back by 6 bases and J by 5 bases. The CDR3 covers 13 residues. The germline gives CDR1 GTSNPN, CDR2 SVGIG (reference sequence). Here the CDR3 DNA reads TGTGCCTGCGGACTAGCGGGGGCTAACGAGCAGTACTTC. Translating it yields CACGLAGANEQYF. Full variable domain (rest looked up from reference TRBV30 and TRBJ2-7): SQTIHQWPATLVQPVGSPLSLECTVEGTSNPNLYWYRQAAGRGLQLLFYSVGIGQISSEVPQNLSASRPQDRQFILSSKKLLLSDSGFYLCACGLAGANEQYFGPGTRLTVT.

The chain links TRBV27 to TRBJ1-2, with a possible D match to TRBD1 (5 bases). This CDR3 contains 12 residues. Germline loops: CDR1 MNHEY, CDR2 SMNVEV (reference sequence). Trimming shortened V by 2 bases and J by 10 bases, and 11 bases separated the two germline ends. The CDR3 DNA is TGTGCCAGCAGTTTAGGGGGGACTGACTACACCTTC. Translating it yields CASSLGGTDYTF.